Detailed here is one TCR beta chain. Its target is not known. V shed 0 bases and J 1 base; nucleotides not matched to a gene: 4. The CDR3 length is 16 residues. The germline gives CDR1 SGHRS, CDR2 YFSETQ. The data stem from a study of blood T cells in healthy people across ages. In the study overall: Roughly one uniquely barcoded beta molecule per two T cells was captured. The study's findings and limits: What prevented conclusive comparison of naive and antigen-experienced cells was that PBMCs were unsorted.

Donors ranged from about 6 to 90 years old and were healthy Caucasians in Russia. Isolated per sample were at least 7 million PBMCs. Primed by a sample-barcoded 5' primer and a J-beta primer mix, a second PCR proceeded for about 6 to 12 cycles. TCRdb independently ran MiXCR on the 5' RACE reads; one entry per CDR3 protein. Of about 1,500,000 distinct CDR3 sequences detected, over 25% appear once; the ten largest clones hold more than 6%. Specimen: blood. This chain joins TRBV5-1 and TRBJ2-5; 9 nucleotides line up with TRBD2. This sequence was found in a woman under 40 in good health. The CDR3 is CASSLGLAGFQETQYF. The CDR3 region has the DNA TGCGCCAGCAGCTTGGGGCTAGCGGGATTCCAAGAGACCCAGTACTTC. The entire variable domain, with the rest obtained from reference TRBV5-1 and TRBJ2-5, is as follows: KAGVTQTPRYLIKTRGQQVTLSCSPISGHRSVSWYQQTPGQGLQFLFEYFSETQRNKGNFPGRFSGRQFSNSRSEMNVSTLELGDSALYLCASSLGLAGFQETQYFGPGTRLLVL.